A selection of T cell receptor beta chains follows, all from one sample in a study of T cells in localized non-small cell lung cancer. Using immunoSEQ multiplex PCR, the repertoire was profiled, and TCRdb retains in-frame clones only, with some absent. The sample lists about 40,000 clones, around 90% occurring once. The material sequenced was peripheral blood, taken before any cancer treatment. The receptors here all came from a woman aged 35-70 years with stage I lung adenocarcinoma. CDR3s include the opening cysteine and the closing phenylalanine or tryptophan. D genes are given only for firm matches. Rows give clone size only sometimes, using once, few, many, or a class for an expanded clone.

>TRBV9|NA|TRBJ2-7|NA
CASSVGAGSSYEQYF
TGTGCCAGCAGCGTAGGGGCAGGGAGTTCCTACGAGCAGTACTTC
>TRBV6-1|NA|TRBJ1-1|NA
CASSSRSGVNTEAFF
TGTGCCAGCAGCTCTCGATCGGGGGTCAACACTGAAGCTTTCTTT
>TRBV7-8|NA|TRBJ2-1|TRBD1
CASSLAQGTGRGEQFF
TGTGCCAGCAGCTTAGCGCAGGGGACAGGTAGGGGTGAGCAGTTCTTC
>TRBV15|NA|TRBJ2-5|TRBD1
CATSRDPGQGAETQYF
TGTGCCACCAGCAGAGACCCCGGACAGGGGGCAGAGACCCAGTACTTC
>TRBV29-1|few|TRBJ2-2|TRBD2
CSVEGRTSGTNTGELFF
TGCAGCGTTGAAGGCAGGACTAGCGGAACGAACACCGGGGAGCTGTTTTTT
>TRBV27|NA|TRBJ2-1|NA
CASSWGSGGGWDEQFF
TGTGCCAGCAGTTGGGGTTCCGGTGGGGGCTGGGATGAGCAGTTCTTC
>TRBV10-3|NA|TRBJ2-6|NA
CATRGGRPSGANVLTF
TGTGCCACCCGAGGCGGTCGCCCCTCTGGGGCCAACGTCCTGACTTTC
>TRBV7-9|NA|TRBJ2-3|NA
CASSLKWDLLDTDTQYF
TGTGCCAGCAGCTTAAAATGGGATCTTCTCGACACAGATACGCAGTATTTT
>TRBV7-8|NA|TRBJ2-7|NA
CASSLTGRWAYEQYF
TGTGCCAGCAGCTTAACCGGTCGATGGGCCTACGAGCAGTACTTC
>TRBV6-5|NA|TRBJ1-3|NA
CASSLGASGNTIYF
TGTGCCAGCAGTTTAGGGGCCTCTGGAAACACCATATATTTT
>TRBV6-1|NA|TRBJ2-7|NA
CASSVQPRSSYEQYF
TGTGCCAGCAGTGTACAGCCCAGGAGCTCCTACGAGCAGTACTTC
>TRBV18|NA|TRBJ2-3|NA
CASSPQVKTDTQYF
TGTGCCAGCTCACCACAGGTAAAGACAGATACGCAGTATTTT
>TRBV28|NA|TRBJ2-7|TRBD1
CASSGPGTGSSYEQYF
TGTGCCAGCAGTGGACCCGGGACAGGGAGCTCCTACGAGCAGTACTTC
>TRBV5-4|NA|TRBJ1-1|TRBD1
CASSPRQGPGEAFF
TGTGCCAGCAGCCCGAGACAGGGTCCAGGTGAAGCTTTCTTT
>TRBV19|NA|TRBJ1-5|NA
CASSQRVDINQPQHF
TGTGCCAGTAGTCAGAGGGTTGATATCAATCAGCCCCAGCATTTT
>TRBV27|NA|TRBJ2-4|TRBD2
CASSFSGSRTKNIQYF
TGTGCCAGCAGTTTTAGCGGGAGTAGGACCAAAAACATTCAGTACTTC
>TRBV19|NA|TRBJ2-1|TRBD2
CASSLLAGSNEQFF
TGTGCCAGCAGCCTTCTAGCGGGGTCCAATGAGCAGTTCTTC
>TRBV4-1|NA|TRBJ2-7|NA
CASSQRLEYEQYF
TGCGCCAGCAGCCAGAGACTAGAGTACGAGCAGTACTTC
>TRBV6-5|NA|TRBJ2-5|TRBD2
CASSYEAGEETQYF
TGTGCCAGCAGTTACGAAGCGGGAGAAGAGACCCAGTACTTC
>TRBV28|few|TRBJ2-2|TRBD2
CASSHSSGANTGELFF
TGTGCCAGCAGTCACTCAAGCGGGGCGAACACCGGGGAGCTGTTTTTT
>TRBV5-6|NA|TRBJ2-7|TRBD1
CASSLWQGAGGQYF
TGTGCCAGCAGCTTATGGCAGGGGGCGGGTGGGCAGTACTTC
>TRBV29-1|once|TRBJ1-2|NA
CSVVAGTAIYGYTF
TGCAGCGTGGTGGCAGGAACAGCAATCTATGGCTACACCTTC
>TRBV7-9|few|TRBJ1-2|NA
CASTLGSYEGYTF
TGTGCCAGCACCCTCGGGAGCTATGAGGGCTACACCTTC
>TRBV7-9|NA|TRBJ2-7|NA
CASSLGTDLSYEQYF
TGTGCCAGCAGCTTAGGGACCGACCTTTCCTACGAGCAGTACTTC
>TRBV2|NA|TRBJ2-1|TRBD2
CASRGGTSGRADNEQFF
TGTGCCAGCAGAGGGGGGACTAGCGGGAGGGCCGACAATGAGCAGTTCTTC
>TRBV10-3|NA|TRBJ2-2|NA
CAISDSRGAGELFF
TGTGCCATCAGTGACTCTAGGGGGGCCGGGGAGCTGTTTTTT